This TCR beta chain was sequenced in a study of T cells in Graves' hyperthyroidism and ophthalmopathy. Regarding the study as a whole: Most thyroid clonotypes with frequency above 0.001 were detected in blood.

CDR1 and CDR2 from the germline V gene are SGHTA and FQGTGA. The CDR3 has 15 amino acids. V was clipped by 2 bases and J by 2 bases, with 11 bases between them. Researchers amplified the TCR beta CDR3 regions from RNA transcripts. HTBI primers drove first-round RT-PCR of the TCR CDR3. From the multiplex PCR reads, TCRdb called clonotypes with MiXCR, one entry per CDR3 protein. The table lists a few hundred thousand distinct CDR3 sequences, 15% to 19% of them singletons. Any patient presenting with uncontrolled infection, other autoimmune disease, pregnancy or lactation was left out. In making diagnoses, clinical symptoms, serum thyroxine and TRAb, thyroid ultrasound and orbital computed tomography were all used. This clonotype was detected ten times or more. The antigen is undetermined.

Material for sequencing was blood. The genes are TRBV7-3 and TRBJ2-3, with D perhaps TRBD2 (5 bases). This sequence originates from a woman aged 25 to 45 with Graves' hyperthyroidism. CDR3 amino acids: CASSLLRAVTDTQYF. For the CDR3, the DNA is TGTGCCAGCAGCTTACTGCGGGCTGTCACAGATACGCAGTATTTT. The whole variable domain, remainder taken from reference TRBV7-3 and TRBJ2-3, is GAGVSQTPSNKVTEKGKYVELRCDPISGHTALYWYRQSLGQGPEFLIYFQGTGAADDSGLPNDRFFAVRPEGSVSTLKIQRTERGDSAVYLCASSLLRAVTDTQYFGPGTRLTVL.